This T cell receptor beta chain was documented in a study of graft-versus-host responses after intestinal transplantation. Study-wide background: Every recipient had anti-thymocyte globulin induction and around three years of tacrolimus plus steroids.

Some clones are missing from TCRdb's copy, which holds only in-frame ones; the method was immunoSEQ multiplex PCR. The sample carries 75,000 to 100,000 clones, more than 75% recorded once. Germline CDR1 SGHNT, CDR2 YYREEE (reference sequence). CDR3 length: 15 residues. V was cut by 4 bases and J by 4 bases, with 17 bases left in between. Study results and limitations: Levels of circulating GvH clones at their peak were associated with early post-transplant HvG declines.

On this clone itself: The antigen is undetermined.

The sequence came from a human patient who received an intestinal transplant, so some T cells may come from the graft donor. The chain has TRBV5-4 and TRBJ2-5; D might be TRBD1 (6 bases). The sequencing here drew on PBMCs, taken 255 days after intestinal transplant. CDR3 in amino acids: CASSLTGILGETQYF. CDR3 nucleotide sequence: TGTGCCAGCAGCCTAACAGGGATTTTAGGAGAGACCCAGTACTTC.